What follows is one T cell receptor beta chain and its context. Its target is unknown. The CDR3 length is 9 residues. CDR1 is SGHRS, CDR2 YFSETQ, per germline. Trimming took 2 bases from V and 8 from J, leaving 2 bases between them. This specimen belongs to a study of T cell responses to AZD1222 COVID-19 vaccine. The study, taken as a whole, reports: Dominant at 160-218 and 743-854, vaccine-associated CD4 TCRs also spanned spike. It should be noted that donors were predominantly white British and more often female, and clonal diversity was possibly underestimated.

Produced via immunoSEQ multiplex PCR; TCRdb's table is partial and in-frame only. The data contain over 150,000 clones, about 86% of them singletons. This TCR was sampled from an adult in good health. The J gene is TRBJ2-7, the V gene TRBV5-1, with unresolved D. The sequencing here drew on peripheral blood, taken on day 0 of MenACWY control vaccination. The CDR3 loop is CASSFKQYV. The CDR3, as DNA: TGCGCCAGCAGCTTTAAGCAGTACGTC.